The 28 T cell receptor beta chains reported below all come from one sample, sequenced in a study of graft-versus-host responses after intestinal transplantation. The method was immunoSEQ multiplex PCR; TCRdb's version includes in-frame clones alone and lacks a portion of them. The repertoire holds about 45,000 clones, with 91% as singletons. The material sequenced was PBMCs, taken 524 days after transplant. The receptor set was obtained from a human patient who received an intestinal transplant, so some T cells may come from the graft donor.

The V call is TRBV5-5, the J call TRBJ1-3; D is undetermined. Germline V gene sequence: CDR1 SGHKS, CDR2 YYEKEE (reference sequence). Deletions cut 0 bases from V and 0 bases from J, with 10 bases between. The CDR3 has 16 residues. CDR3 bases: TGTGCCAGCAGCTTGGGGCCGGGGATCTCTGGAAACACCATATATTTT. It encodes CASSLGPGISGNTIYF.

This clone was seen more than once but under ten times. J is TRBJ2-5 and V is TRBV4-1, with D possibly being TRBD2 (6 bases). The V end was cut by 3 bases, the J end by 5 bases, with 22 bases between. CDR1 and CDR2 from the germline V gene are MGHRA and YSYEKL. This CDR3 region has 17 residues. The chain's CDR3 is CASSHPELASNLETQYF. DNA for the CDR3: TGCGCCAGCAGCCACCCCGAACTAGCTTCAAATTTGGAGACCCAGTACTTC.

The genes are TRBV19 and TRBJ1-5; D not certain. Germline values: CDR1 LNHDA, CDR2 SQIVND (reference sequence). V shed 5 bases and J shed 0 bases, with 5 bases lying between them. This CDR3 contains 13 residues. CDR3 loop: CASSSDSNQPQHF. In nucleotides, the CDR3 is TGTGCCAGTAGTTCCGATAGCAATCAGCCCCAGCATTTT. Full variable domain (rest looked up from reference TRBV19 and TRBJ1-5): DGGITQSPKYLFRKEGQNVTLSCEQNLNHDAMYWYRQDPGQGLRLIYYSQIVNDFQKGDIAEGYSVSREKKESFPLTVTSAQKNPTAFYLCASSSDSNQPQHFGDGTRLSIL.

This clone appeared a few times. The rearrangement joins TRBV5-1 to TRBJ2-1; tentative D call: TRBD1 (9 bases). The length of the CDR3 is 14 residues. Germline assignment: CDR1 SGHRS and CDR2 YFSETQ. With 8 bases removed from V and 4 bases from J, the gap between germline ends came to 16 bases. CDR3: CASFSGTGYNEQFF. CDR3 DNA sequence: TGCGCCAGTTTTAGCGGGACAGGGTACAATGAGCAGTTCTTC. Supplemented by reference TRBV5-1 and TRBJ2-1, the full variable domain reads KAGVTQTPRYLIKTRGQQVTLSCSPISGHRSVSWYQQTPGQGLQFLFEYFSETQRNKGNFPGRFSGRQFSNSRSEMNVSTLELGDSALYLCASFSGTGYNEQFFGPGTRLTVL.

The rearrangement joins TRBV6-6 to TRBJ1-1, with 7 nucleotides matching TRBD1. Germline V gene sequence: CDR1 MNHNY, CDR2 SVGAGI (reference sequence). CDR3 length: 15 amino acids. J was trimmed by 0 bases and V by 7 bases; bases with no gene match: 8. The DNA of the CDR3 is TGTGCCAGCACCCGGACAGGAACCATGAACACTGAAGCTTTCTTT. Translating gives CASTRTGTMNTEAFF.

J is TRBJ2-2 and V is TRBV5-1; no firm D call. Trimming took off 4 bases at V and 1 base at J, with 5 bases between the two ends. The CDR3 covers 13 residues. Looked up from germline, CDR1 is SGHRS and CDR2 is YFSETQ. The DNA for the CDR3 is TGCGCCAGCAGCCCTGAGAACACCGGGGAGCTGTTTTTT. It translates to CASSPENTGELFF. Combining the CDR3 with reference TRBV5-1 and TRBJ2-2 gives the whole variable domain KAGVTQTPRYLIKTRGQQVTLSCSPISGHRSVSWYQQTPGQGLQFLFEYFSETQRNKGNFPGRFSGRQFSNSRSEMNVSTLELGDSALYLCASSPENTGELFFGEGSRLTVL.

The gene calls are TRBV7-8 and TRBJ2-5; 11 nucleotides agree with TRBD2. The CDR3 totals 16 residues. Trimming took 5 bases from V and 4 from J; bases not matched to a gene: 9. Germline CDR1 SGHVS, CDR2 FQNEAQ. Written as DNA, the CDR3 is TGTGCCAGCAGCCTCCTTAGCGGGAGGGCCCGAGAGACCCAGTACTTC. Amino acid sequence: CASSLLSGRARETQYF. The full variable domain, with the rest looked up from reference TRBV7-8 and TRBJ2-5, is GAGVSQSPRYKVAKRGQDVALRCDPISGHVSLFWYQQALGQGPEFLTYFQNEAQLDKSGLPSDRFFAERPEGSVSTLKIQRTQQEDSAVYLCASSLLSGRARETQYFGPGTRLLVL.

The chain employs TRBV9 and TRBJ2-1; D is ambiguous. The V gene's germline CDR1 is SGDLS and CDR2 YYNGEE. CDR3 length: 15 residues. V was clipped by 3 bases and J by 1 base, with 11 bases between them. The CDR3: CASSALSGSYNEQFF. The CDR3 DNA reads TGTGCCAGCAGCGCCTTATCTGGGTCCTACAATGAGCAGTTCTTC.

CDR3 loop: CASSPKTSGDYEQYF. CDR3 bases: TGTGCCAGCTCGCCCAAAACTAGCGGAGATTACGAGCAGTACTTC. This chain connects TRBV18 to TRBJ2-7; 8 nucleotides line up with TRBD2. V dropped 6 bases and J dropped 4; count of bases not matched to a gene: 11. Germline CDR1 KGHSH, CDR2 LQKENI. This CDR3 has 15 amino acids.

CDR3 sequence: CASSWASESSGGYTF. CDR3 DNA: TGCGCCAGCAGCTGGGCCTCGGAGTCCTCCGGCGGCTACACCTTC. The chain couples TRBV5-1 to TRBJ1-2; D gene unclear. This CDR3 is 15 amino acids long. The germline V and J ends were trimmed by 3 bases and 8 bases, with 20 bases remaining between them. Germline CDR1 and CDR2: SGHRS and YFSETQ. Variable domain in full (rest from reference TRBV5-1 and TRBJ1-2): KAGVTQTPRYLIKTRGQQVTLSCSPISGHRSVSWYQQTPGQGLQFLFEYFSETQRNKGNFPGRFSGRQFSNSRSEMNVSTLELGDSALYLCASSWASESSGGYTFGSGTRLTVV.

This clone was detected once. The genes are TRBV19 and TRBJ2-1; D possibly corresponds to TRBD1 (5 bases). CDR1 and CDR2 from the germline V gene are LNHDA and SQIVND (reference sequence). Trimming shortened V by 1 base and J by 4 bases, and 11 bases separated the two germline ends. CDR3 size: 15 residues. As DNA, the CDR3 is TGTGCCAGTAGTATAGGCGCAGGGCCATACAATGAGCAGTTCTTC. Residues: CASSIGAGPYNEQFF.

The CDR3 nucleotides are TGTGCCATCAGTGAAAGAACAGACGAGGCGGGCGAGCAGTACTTC. It translates to CAISERTDEAGEQYF. The gene calls are TRBV10-3 and TRBJ2-7, with TRBD2 as a possible D gene (5 bases). CDR1 is ENHRY and CDR2 is SYGVKD in the germline V gene. This CDR3 has 15 residues. V was clipped by 3 bases and J by 6 bases, with 18 bases between them.

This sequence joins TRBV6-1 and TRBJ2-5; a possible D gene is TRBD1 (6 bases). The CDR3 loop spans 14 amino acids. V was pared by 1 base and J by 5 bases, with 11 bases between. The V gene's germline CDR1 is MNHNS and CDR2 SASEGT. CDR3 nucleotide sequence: TGTGCCAGCAGTGAAGTACAGGGTGGGGAGACCCAGTACTTC. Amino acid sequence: CASSEVQGGETQYF.

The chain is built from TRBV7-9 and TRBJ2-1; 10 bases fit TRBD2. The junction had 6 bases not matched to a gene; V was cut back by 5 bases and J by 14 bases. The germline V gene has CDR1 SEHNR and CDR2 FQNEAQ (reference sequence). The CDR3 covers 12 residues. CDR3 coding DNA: TGTGCCAGCAGCACCGGGACTAGCGTCGAGTTCTTC. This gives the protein CASSTGTSVEFF.

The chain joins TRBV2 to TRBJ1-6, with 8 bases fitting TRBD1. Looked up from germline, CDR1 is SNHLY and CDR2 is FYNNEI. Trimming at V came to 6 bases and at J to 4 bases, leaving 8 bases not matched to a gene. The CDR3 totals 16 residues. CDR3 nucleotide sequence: TGTGCCAGCAGGACCCTGGACAGGGCTTATAATTCACCCCTCCACTTT. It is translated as CASRTLDRAYNSPLHF. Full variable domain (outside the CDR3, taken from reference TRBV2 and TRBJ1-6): EPEVTQTPSHQVTQMGQEVILRCVPISNHLYFYWYRQILGQKVEFLVSFYNNEISEKSEIFDDQFSVERPDGSNFTLKIRSTKLEDSAMYFCASRTLDRAYNSPLHFGNGTRLTVT.

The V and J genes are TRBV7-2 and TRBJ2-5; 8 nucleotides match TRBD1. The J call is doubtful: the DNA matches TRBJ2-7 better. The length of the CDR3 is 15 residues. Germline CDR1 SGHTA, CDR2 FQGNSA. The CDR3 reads CASSLDRGSSYEQYF. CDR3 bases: TGTGCCAGCAGCTTAGACAGGGGGAGCTCCTACGAGCAGTACTTC.

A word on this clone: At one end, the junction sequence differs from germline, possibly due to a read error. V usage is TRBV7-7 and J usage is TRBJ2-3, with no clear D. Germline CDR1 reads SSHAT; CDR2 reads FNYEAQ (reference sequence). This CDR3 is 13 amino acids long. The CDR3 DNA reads TGTGCTAGCAGCCTCGGGCGCACAGATACGCAGTATTTT. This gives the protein CASSLGRTDTQYF.

The CDR3 coding sequence is TGTGCCAGCAGCCAGGAACCGGGACAGGGATTCTCTGGAAACACCATATATTTT. Protein product: CASSQEPGQGFSGNTIYF. This chain uses TRBV4-2 with TRBJ1-3; 9 bases match TRBD1. V was pared by 3 bases and J by 0 bases, with 9 bases of the junction left unmatched. CDR3 length equals 18 residues. From germline, CDR1 is LGHNA and CDR2 YNFKEQ.

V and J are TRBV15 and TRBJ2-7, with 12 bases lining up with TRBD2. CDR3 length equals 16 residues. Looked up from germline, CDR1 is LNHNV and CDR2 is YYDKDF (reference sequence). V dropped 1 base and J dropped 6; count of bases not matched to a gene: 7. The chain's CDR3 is CATSRAAPLAGGEQYF. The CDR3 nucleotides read TGTGCCACCAGCAGAGCGGCCCCACTAGCGGGAGGCGAGCAGTACTTC.

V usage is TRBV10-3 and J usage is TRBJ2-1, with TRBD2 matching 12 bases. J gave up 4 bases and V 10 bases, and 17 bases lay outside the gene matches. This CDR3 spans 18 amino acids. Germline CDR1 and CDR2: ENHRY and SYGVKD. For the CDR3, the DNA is TGTGCCACCATGGGGACTAGCGGGCGAGGTTTCGCTTACAATGAGCAGTTCTTC. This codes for CATMGTSGRGFAYNEQFF.

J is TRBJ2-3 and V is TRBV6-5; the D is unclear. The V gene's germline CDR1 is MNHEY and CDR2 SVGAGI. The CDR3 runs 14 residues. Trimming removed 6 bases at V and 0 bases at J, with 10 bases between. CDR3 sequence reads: CASRPSWSTDTQYF. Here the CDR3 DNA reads TGTGCCAGCAGACCCTCTTGGAGCACAGATACGCAGTATTTT.

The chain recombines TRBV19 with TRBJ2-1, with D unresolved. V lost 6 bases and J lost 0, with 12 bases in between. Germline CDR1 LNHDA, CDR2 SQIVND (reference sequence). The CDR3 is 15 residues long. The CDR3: CASRDGPRSYNEQFF. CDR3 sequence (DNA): TGTGCCAGTAGGGACGGACCTCGCTCCTACAATGAGCAGTTCTTC.

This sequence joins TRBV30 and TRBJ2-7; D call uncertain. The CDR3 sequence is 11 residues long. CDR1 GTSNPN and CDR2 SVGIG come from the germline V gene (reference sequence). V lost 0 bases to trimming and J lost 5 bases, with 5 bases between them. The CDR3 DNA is TGTGCCTGGAGTGTACACAACGAGCAGTACTTC. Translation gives CAWSVHNEQYF.

The CDR3 loop reads CASSSGTASSYEQYF. For the CDR3, the DNA is TGTGCCAGCAGCTCAGGGACAGCCTCATCCTACGAGCAGTACTTC. The chain links TRBV7-9 to TRBJ2-7, with 7 positions matching TRBD1. Germline lookup yields CDR1 SEHNR and CDR2 FQNEAQ (reference sequence). CDR3 length equals 15 residues. With 4 bases clipped from V and 1 base from J, the junction kept 7 bases outside the gene matches.

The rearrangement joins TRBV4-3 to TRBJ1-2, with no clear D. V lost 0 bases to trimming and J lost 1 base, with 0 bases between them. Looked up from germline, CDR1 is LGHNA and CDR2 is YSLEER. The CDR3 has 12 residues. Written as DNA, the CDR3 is TGCGCCAGCAGCCAAGATAACTATGGCTACACCTTC. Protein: CASSQDNYGYTF.

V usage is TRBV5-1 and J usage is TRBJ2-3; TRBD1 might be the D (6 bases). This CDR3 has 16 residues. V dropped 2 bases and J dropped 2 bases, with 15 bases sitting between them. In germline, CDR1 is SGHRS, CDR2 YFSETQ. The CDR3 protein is CASSFDSDRFTDTQYF. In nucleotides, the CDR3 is TGCGCCAGCAGCTTTGATTCGGACAGATTCACAGATACGCAGTATTTT.

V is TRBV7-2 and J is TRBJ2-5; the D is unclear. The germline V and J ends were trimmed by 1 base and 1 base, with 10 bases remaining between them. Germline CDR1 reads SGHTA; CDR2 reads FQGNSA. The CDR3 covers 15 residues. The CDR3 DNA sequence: TGTGCCAGCAGCTTAGTAGGACGGACCCAAGAGACCCAGTACTTC. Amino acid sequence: CASSLVGRTQETQYF.

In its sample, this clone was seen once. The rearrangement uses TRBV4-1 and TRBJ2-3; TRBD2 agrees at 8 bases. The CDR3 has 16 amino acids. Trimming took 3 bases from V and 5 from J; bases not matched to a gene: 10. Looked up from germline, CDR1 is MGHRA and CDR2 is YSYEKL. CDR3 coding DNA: TGCGCCAGCAGCCAGGGGCTAGCGGGTCGGGGAGATACGCAGTATTTT. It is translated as CASSQGLAGRGDTQYF.